The present TCR beta chain was sequenced within a study of early T cells in non-severe SARS-CoV-2 infection. The table lists this clonotype with many counts. TCRdb recomputed calls from the 5' RACE reads with MiXCR, one row per CDR3 protein. The table records roughly 64,000 distinct CDR3 sequences, about an eighth of them present only once. Germline lookup yields CDR1 DFQATT and CDR2 SNEGSKA (reference sequence). The CDR3 is made up of 15 amino acids. Trimming shortened V by 5 bases and J by 2 bases, and 18 bases separated the two germline ends. Sequenced sample: whole blood. The J gene is TRBJ2-5, the V gene TRBV20-1, with D possibly matching TRBD2 (5 bases). This receptor was obtained from an adult who was a healthcare worker with PCR-confirmed SARS-CoV-2 infection or an uninfected control (not recorded which). In DNA, the CDR3 is TGCAGTGCTTCTGGTGCAGCGGCGCTACAAGAGACCCAGTACTTC. Translation: CSASGAAALQETQYF.